This T cell receptor (beta chain) was identified during a study of PD-1 blockade in classical Hodgkin lymphoma. The repertoire was sequenced with immunoSEQ multiplex PCR; TCRdb's copy has only in-frame clones and lacks some. The data show around 30,000 clones, 71% seen once. Study-wide results and limits: Researchers reported that CD4+ TCR diversity, though not CD8+, rose significantly by C4D1. Nivolumab initiated under 1 year post-ASCT led to patient exclusion.

No patient escaped relapse after autologous stem cell transplantation, and brentuximab vedotin exposure varied. Regarding this clone: Its matching antigen is unknown.

Trimming cost V 1 base and J 11 bases, with 14 bases left between them. This CDR3 comprises 13 residues. CDR1 is SGHDN, CDR2 FVKESK, per germline. The receptor was isolated from a human donor with classical Hodgkin lymphoma. Here the sequenced sample was peripheral blood mononuclear cells (PBMCs), taken before the second cycle of nivolumab. The chain employs TRBV14 and TRBJ1-1, with unresolved D. DNA of the CDR3: TGTGCCAGCAGCCAAGTTCTGGGTATGAGTGCTTTCTTT. Its translation is CASSQVLGMSAFF.